This T cell receptor (beta chain) was found in a study of T cells expressing NK-cell markers. Germline V gene sequence: CDR1 DFQATT, CDR2 SNEGSKA (reference sequence). This CDR3 comprises 17 residues. TCRdb re-called the 5' RACE reads and shows each CDR3 protein once, DNA omitted. The table for this sample gives hundreds of thousands of distinct CDR3 sequences. This chain links TRBV20-1 with TRBJ2-3; the TCRdb D gene call, TRBD2, has no DNA to confirm it. The specimen was blood T cells: a sorted CD56 or NKG2C T cell subset, CD4+ or CD8+ T cells, or bulk PBMC T cells (not recorded which). This TCR was sampled from a man younger than 35 in good health. CDR3: CSANPRGLAGRTDTQYF.